The sequence of this T cell receptor (beta chain) was determined in a study of resident and recirculating memory T cells in vitiligo. On the study more broadly: Epidermis came from shave biopsies of lesional and nonlesional sites, plus PBMCs. Findings and caveats of the study: Vitiligo lesions lacked a unique dominant clone, and clonality varied. Different lesions suggested infiltration by different T cell clones.

Germline loops: CDR1 SGHKS, CDR2 YYEKEE (reference sequence). V gave up 2 bases and J gave up 1 base, with 7 bases separating them. This CDR3 is 13 amino acids long. Worth noting for this clone: Its antigen is unknown.

The method was immunoSEQ multiplex PCR; TCRdb's version includes in-frame clones alone and lacks a portion of them. The profile shows tens of thousands of clones, around 92% of them singletons. Confetti depigmentation, marking active vitiligo, was absent in these patients. The clonotype was recovered from a male donor with vitiligo. The chain employs TRBV5-5 and TRBJ2-7, with D unresolved. What was sequenced was blood. As DNA, the CDR3 is TGTGCCAGCAGCTTCCGCAGTTCCTACGAGCAGTACTTC. Amino acid sequence: CASSFRSSYEQYF.